Following are 6 T cell receptor beta chains from one sample sequenced in a study of blood T cell repertoires in COVID-19. Sequencing was performed with immunoSEQ multiplex PCR; in TCRdb, only in-frame clones are kept and a portion is missing. The data hold under 300,000 clones, with around 86% observed a single time. The material sequenced was peripheral blood. All receptors come from a woman between 70 and 85 years old with active or convalescent COVID-19.

The chain has TRBV4-2 and TRBJ2-5; a weak D match, TRBD1 (5 bases). With 5 bases removed from V and 5 bases from J, the gap between germline ends came to 21 bases. The V gene's germline CDR1 is LGHNA and CDR2 YNFKEQ. The CDR3 length is 16 residues. The CDR3 nucleotides are TGTGCCAGCAGCTACCGAGCGTGGGGCTCCCCGGAGACCCAGTACTTC. The encoded protein is CASSYRAWGSPETQYF.

The V gene is TRBV5-6, the J gene TRBJ2-5; 8 bases map to TRBD2. Per germline, CDR1 SGHDT and CDR2 YYEEEE. V dropped 4 bases and J dropped 1; count of bases not matched to a gene: 3. The length of the CDR3 is 14 residues. The CDR3 nucleotides are TGTGCCAGCAGCGCGGGGGGACTCCAAGAGACCCAGTACTTC. Its translation is CASSAGGLQETQYF.

This chain joins TRBV12-3 or TRBV12-4 and TRBJ1-5; 7 bases map to TRBD1. J was trimmed by 11 bases and V by 5 bases; bases with no gene match: 6. The CDR3 is made up of 12 amino acids. The CDR3: CASSGDSRTQHF. As DNA, the CDR3 is TGTGCCAGCAGTGGGGACAGTCGGACCCAGCATTTT.

The chain employs TRBV3-1 (or the pseudogene TRBV3-2) and TRBJ1-3, with D maybe TRBD1 (5 bases). Per the germline V gene, CDR1 is LGHDT and CDR2 is YNNKEL (reference sequence). This CDR3 is built from 19 residues. Trimming pared 3 bases from V and 2 bases from J, leaving 23 bases between. The CDR3 DNA is TGTGCCAGCAGCCATTACTCATTCGACCTCGCGGGGGCTGGAAACACCATATATTTT. This sequence encodes CASSHYSFDLAGAGNTIYF.

The chain joins TRBV9 to TRBJ1-6, with D perhaps TRBD1 (5 bases). The germline V gene has CDR1 SGDLS and CDR2 YYNGEE. Deletions cut 0 bases from V and 4 bases from J, with 8 bases between. This CDR3 contains 15 residues. In nucleotides, the CDR3 is TGTGCCAGCAGCGTAGTCTCAGGGTATAATTCACCCCTCCACTTT. It translates to CASSVVSGYNSPLHF. The full variable domain, its missing parts supplied by reference TRBV9 and TRBJ1-6, is DSGVTQTPKHLITATGQRVTLRCSPRSGDLSVYWYQQSLDQGLQFLIQYYNGEERAKGNILERFSAQQFPDLHSELNLSSLELGDSALYFCASSVVSGYNSPLHFGNGTRLTVT.

The J gene is TRBJ2-3, the V gene TRBV12-3 or TRBV12-4; D gene unclear. CDR3 length equals 12 residues. Between the trimmed V and J ends, which lost 7 bases and 2 bases, there was a span of 7 bases. The CDR3 loop is CASTAYTDTQYF. The CDR3 DNA reads TGTGCCAGCACCGCCTACACAGATACGCAGTATTTT.